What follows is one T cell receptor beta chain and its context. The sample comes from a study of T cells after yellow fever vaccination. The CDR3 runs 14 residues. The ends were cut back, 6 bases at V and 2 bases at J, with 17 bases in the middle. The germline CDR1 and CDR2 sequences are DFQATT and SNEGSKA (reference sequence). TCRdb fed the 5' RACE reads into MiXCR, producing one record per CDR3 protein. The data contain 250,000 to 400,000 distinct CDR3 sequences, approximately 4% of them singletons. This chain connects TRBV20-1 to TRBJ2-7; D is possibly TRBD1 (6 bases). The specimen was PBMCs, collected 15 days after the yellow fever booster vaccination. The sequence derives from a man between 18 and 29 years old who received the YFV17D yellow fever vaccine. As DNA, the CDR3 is TGCAGTGCCCTTCAAGGGGGTCTGGCCTACGAGCAGTACTTC. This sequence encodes CSALQGGLAYEQYF.